This TCR beta chain appears in the sequencing data of a study of cytomegalovirus exposure and HLA in healthy donors (dated by TCRdb to about 2017). Study-wide context: According to an earlier analysis of several hundred of the donors, about 180 million T cells yielded some 120 million unique TCR beta sequences and around 280 Gb of sequence data. Donor age, sex, ethnicity and CMV serostatus were compiled together with the repertoire data. Among the roughly 400 genotyped donors, approximately 81% belonged to the genetic ancestry cluster associated with self-reported Caucasian donors. Using immunosequencing, the study profiled T cell repertoires from fewer than 850 subjects and related those repertoires to cytomegalovirus serostatus. Roughly 5 DR-DQ haplotypes were handled as single units for association and clustering, since linkage in the cohort was strong. Every discovery cohort repertoire had been produced on one sequencing platform. The study combined high-throughput TCR immunosequencing, statistical association of individual TCRs with disease status, and machine learning to predict cytomegalovirus infection status. An early release that covered about 640 HLA-typed donors contained around 300 gigabases of sequencing data and 70 million to 100 million unique TCR sequences. The number of typed donors differed by locus: about 629-630 for A, B, C, DRB1 and DQB1; approximately 520 for DQA1; around 580 for DPA1; and some 450 for DPB1. In addition to the first cohort of 650 to 750 subjects, a separate validation cohort of 120 different subjects was used. In an earlier analysis of 550 to 700 of the donors, high-throughput TCR beta sequencing was used to judge whether each TCR beta V gene segment behaved as functional or pseudogenic. A later analysis re-analyzed previously published TCR beta repertoires from 666 donors and added high-resolution HLA genotyping to study TCR occurrence patterns. Rather than using new phenotypic data, the later analysis identified candidate immune exposures from TCR beta sequences and from how often those sequences occurred across donors. The aim of the study was to test whether cataloging public T cell receptors could identify signatures of past pathogen exposure. On average, around 240,000 unique TCR beta nucleotide sequences were sequenced per donor among a few hundred genotyped donors of the cohort, with about 19% of those sequences being non-productive. HLA typing covered class I and class II loci at four-digit resolution. In a later genetic analysis, genome-wide SNP genotypes for about three fifths of the roughly 670 donors were used, and that subset was treated as a discovery cohort.

In the germline V gene, CDR1 corresponds to MGHRA and CDR2 to YSYEKL. At the junction V is shortened by 3 bases and J by 3 bases; bases outside the gene matches: 6. The CDR3 spans 15 residues, from the cysteine through the phenylalanine. CDR3 DNA is the only sequence kept; it has 45 bases, read in frame from the first base. The library was produced with the immunoSEQ multiplex PCR assay. A mixture of 60 forward primers for TCR Vbeta segments and 13 reverse primers for TCR Jbeta segments was used in the multiplex PCR. The CDR3 region of rearranged TCR beta genes was amplified from genomic DNA by a multiplex PCR assay. On the Illumina HiSeq System, the amplified TCR beta libraries were sequenced as 87-base-pair reads. As for the authors' bioinformatics: Across the roughly 700 repertoires, a later analysis counted around 80 million unique TCR beta chains, roughly 11 million of which were shared by at least two donors. A nearest-neighbor algorithm error-corrected the raw reads and collapsed the reads into unique sequences, merging closely related sequences to remove PCR and sequencing errors. Alignment of CDR3 sequences to IMGT reference sequences was used to assign V, D and J gene segments. Each retained sequence needed at least a six-nucleotide match to both a V gene segment and a J gene segment. Rearrangements were called productive when the CDR3 lacked stop codons and stayed in frame with V and J; all others were non-productive. CDR3 was defined by IMGT convention, running from the second conserved V-encoded cysteine to the conserved J-encoded phenylalanine. The earlier analysis of some 600 of the donors excluded sequences that lacked an unambiguous match to a single V gene segment. An earlier analysis of fewer than 750 of the donors classified V segments as functional when productive rearrangements were above 56.7% and as segregating when the standard deviation between donors was above 5%. A statistical classification framework was built to diagnose cytomegalovirus status from the catalog of TCR beta chain sequences. In a later analysis, V and J genes were assigned by comparing TCR nucleotide sequences against IMGT/GENE-DB human TR gene sequences. Using the TCRdist pipeline, a later analysis assigned CDR3 sequences along with most-parsimonious VDJ recombination scenarios. In a later analysis, each TCR beta chain was defined by its CDR3 amino acid sequence together with its V-gene family, and reads lacking a unique V-gene family were excluded. A later analysis removed 592 highly shared, low-generation-probability nucleotide sequences to deal with suspected cross-contamination and a sequencing artifact. For each public chain, a later analysis derived a clonal expansion index from normalized ranks of inferred template counts within each repertoire. In a later analysis, generation probabilities were computed using a VDJ recombination model fitted to out-of-frame rearrangements, and the results were checked against IGoR. In a later analysis, hypergeometric tests were used to score TCR-TCR, TCR-HLA and TCR-CMV co-occurrence, with a repertoire-size bias correction applied to TCR pairs. In a later analysis, false discovery rates were estimated by permuting HLA or CMV assignments 20 times. In a later analysis, co-occurring TCRs were grouped with DBSCAN, and TCRdist sequence similarity was added when clustering was performed within HLA-allele-positive subsets. For co-occurrence clustering, repertoires with fewer than 30,000 or more than 120,000 public chains were excluded, along with four to six repertoires with anomalous nucleotide sharing. TCRdb took this table from immuneACCESS and kept in-frame rearrangements with V and J called. Such tables lack part of the clones; where checked against another copy, unresolved V genes explain under half of the gap, and the rest is unexplained. That table gives V, J and clone size, and the DNA gave D and trimming. The sample contains roughly 200,000 clones, 75% to 80% of them found a single time. Approximately 2.6% of the sample is taken by the ten largest.

Here is what the overall study found, with its caveats: CMV serostatus was the only immune exposure information available for the cohort. Linkage disequilibrium might explain the correlated functional status among segregating V segments, but an unknown experimental factor could not be ruled out. Roughly uniform sequencing depth across donors was assumed in presence/absence analyses, although this assumption may not hold. The authors suggested that the approach could potentially be generalized to other disease states and immunological phenotypes. In both the original and validation cohorts, the classifier was reported to diagnose cytomegalovirus status with high specificity and sensitivity. Assigning TCR associations to individual alleles was difficult when HLA alleles, especially DR and DQ, strongly co-occurred. The 87-base-pair reads could not distinguish some IMGT-functional V segments, including TRBV6-2 and TRBV6-3, so those segments were excluded. The cohort was sequenced for TCR beta chains only, and without alpha or paired-chain data the features that could be detected were limited. Because some donors lacked HLA typing at each locus, the association tests relied only on the typed subset. A further reported finding was that TCR beta sequences accurately predicted the HLA-A and HLA-B alleles for most subjects in the first cohort. Over 15 rarely observed V segments, including chromosome 9 orphons, were excluded from the earlier analysis of almost 600 of the donors because counts were too low. In a later analysis, TCR association rates were found to vary across HLA loci, with the most associated TCRs seen for DRB1 alleles and the fewest for HLA-C alleles. In the study, 150 to 200 TCR beta chains were listed as associated with cytomegalovirus. According to a later genetic analysis, donors in an Asian-associated ancestry cluster had fewer N-insertions in productive TCRs than the roughly 670-donor mean. A later analysis associated about 18,000 TCR beta sequences with specific HLA alleles at a false discovery rate of 0.05. A later analysis found that most CMV-associated TCR beta chains appeared HLA-restricted, with HLA associations seemingly driven largely by CMV exposure. In a later analysis, several top co-occurrence clusters were reported to appear linked to parvovirus B19, influenza, CMV and Epstein-Barr virus. The sequencing pipeline was judged likely to have produced a cluster of highly shared sequence variants as a technical artifact. In a later analysis, HLA-associated TCR beta chains showed more clonal expansion and lower generation probabilities than non-associated chains that were equally common. In an earlier analysis of around 600 of the donors, most TCR beta V segments were observed in productive rearrangements about 90% or about 30% of the time, broadly matching IMGT annotations. A few of the identified cytomegalovirus-associated TCR beta chains were confirmed in vitro to be specific for cytomegalovirus antigens. While some public TCRs were present in many individuals, most TCR sequences turned up only very rarely across donors. V-gene and J-gene trimming of TCR beta chains was associated with a missense DCLRE1C variant in a later genetic analysis, and the association was replicated in an independent cohort.

The cohort consisted of approximately 690 healthy bone marrow donors. All cohort members were sampled while nominally healthy, although unrecorded immune exposures were likely present. The donor tested CMV seronegative and was one of the 352 seronegative cohort members. Every donor gave a peripheral blood sample, and the peripheral blood mononuclear cells from that sample were used for TCR beta sequencing. Genomic DNA was extracted from the blood cell samples with the Qiagen DNeasy Blood Extraction Kit. Of note for this clone: Its antigen has not been determined. No clone much larger than this one lies a single base away; base qualities are absent.

The receptor's source is a female donor in good health and CMV-seronegative. The sequenced material came from PBMCs. This sequence uses TRBV4-1 and TRBJ2-3, with 7 central nucleotides matching TRBD2. The CDR3 in this case is CASSQRLAGTDTQYF. The DNA sequence is TGCGCCAGCAGCCAGCGACTAGCTGGTACAGATACGCAGTATTTT.